The 24 T cell receptor beta chains below come from one sample, sequenced in a study of shared T cell receptors in the human thymus (dated by TCRdb to the early 2020s). Receptor amplification or capture employed the immunoSEQ multiplex PCR assay. TCRdb re-hosts the immuneACCESS table, in-frame sequences only. Its copies lack some clones; in the studies checked, an unresolved V gene accounts for under half of them, and the cause for the rest is not known. The sample records 640,000 or so clones, approximately 89% of which are singletons. The top ten constitute over 0.008% of the sample. This sample also appeared in a second study, on human thymus T cells.

Sequencing input: thymocytes. Receptor source: a boy younger than two with a congenital heart defect. Donor details come from another sample of the same person, matched by shared clones.

This CDR3 reads CAISEPNRGNYGYTF. The CDR3 region has the DNA TGTGCCATCAGTGAGCCGAATCGAGGCAACTATGGCTACACCTTC. The gene calls are TRBV10-3 and TRBJ1-2, with D unresolved. V lost 2 bases to trimming and J lost 2 bases, with 12 bases between them. The V gene's germline CDR1 is ENHRY and CDR2 SYGVKD. This CDR3 comprises 15 residues.

In DNA, the CDR3 is TGTGCCAGCAGTGAAGCCGTGAGAGGCAGGGAGGCCTACGAGCAGTACTTC. It translates to CASSEAVRGREAYEQYF. The J gene is TRBJ2-7, the V gene TRBV2, with D possibly matching TRBD2 (6 bases). With 0 bases removed from V and 2 bases from J, the gap between germline ends came to 17 bases. Germline CDR1 is SNHLY and CDR2 is FYNNEI. This CDR3 region has 17 residues.

The chain couples TRBV4-3 to TRBJ2-3, with a tentative D call TRBD1 (6 bases). The CDR3 runs 18 residues. Germline CDR1 and CDR2: LGHNA and YSLEER. Trimming shortened V by 1 base and J by 4 bases, and 21 bases separated the two germline ends. For the CDR3, the DNA is TGCGCCAGCAGCCAAGTAAAAAGTAGGGGGAGAATGGCAGATACGCAGTATTTT. This gives the protein CASSQVKSRGRMADTQYF.

This clone was detected once. The J gene is TRBJ2-7, the V gene TRBV4-1; 14 bases match TRBD2. The V gene's germline CDR1 is MGHRA and CDR2 YSYEKL. CDR3 size: 18 residues. V lost 0 bases, J lost 1 base, and 5 bases stayed unmatched. CDR3 DNA sequence: TGCGCCAGCAGCCAAGATCAGACTAGCGGGGGGGGATCCTACGAGCAGTACTTC. Its protein product is CASSQDQTSGGGSYEQYF.

The J gene is TRBJ2-7, the V gene TRBV4-3; D is undetermined. Germline V gene sequence: CDR1 LGHNA, CDR2 YSLEER. The CDR3 length is 14 residues. V lost 4 bases and J 2 bases, leaving 12 bases between the germline ends. This CDR3 is CASSPTDITYEQYF. CDR3 nucleotide sequence: TGCGCCAGCAGCCCAACCGACATTACCTACGAGCAGTACTTC.

The rearrangement links TRBV28 to TRBJ2-1, with a weak D call TRBD2 (5 bases). Between the trimmed V and J ends, which lost 7 bases and 5 bases, there was a span of 18 bases. The germline CDR1 and CDR2 sequences are MDHEN and SYDVKM. The CDR3 spans 15 residues. In DNA, the CDR3 is TGTGCCAGCACCTTGGGAGACGCCCGGGACAATGAGCAGTTCTTC. Translated: CASTLGDARDNEQFF.

The V gene is TRBV4-1, the J gene TRBJ2-3, with D possibly TRBD2 on 5 matching bases. Germline V lookup: CDR1 MGHRA, CDR2 YSYEKL. The CDR3 runs 12 residues. V lost 3 bases to trimming and J lost 7 bases, with 8 bases between them. CDR3 loop: CASSQKRNTQYF. The DNA for the CDR3 is TGCGCCAGCAGCCAGAAGCGGAATACGCAGTATTTT.

V gene TRBV10-1 combines with J gene TRBJ1-2, with a weak D call TRBD1 (5 bases). V shed 4 bases and J shed 1 base, with 13 bases lying between them. Germline CDR1 is WNHNN and CDR2 is SYGVQD (reference sequence). The CDR3 loop spans 15 amino acids. The CDR3 protein is CASSVKGNRNYGYTF. DNA of the CDR3: TGCGCCAGCAGTGTAAAGGGGAATCGTAACTATGGCTACACCTTC.

V and J are TRBV7-8 and TRBJ2-7; 11 bases are a match to TRBD2. From germline, CDR1 is SGHVS and CDR2 FQNEAQ. V trimming: 4 bases; J trimming: 4 bases; junction bases outside the gene matches: 9. This CDR3 is 16 amino acids long. For the CDR3, the DNA is TGTGCCAGCAGCTCCCCAATAGCGGGAGGGAAATACGAGCAGTACTTC. This codes for CASSSPIAGGKYEQYF.

The V call is TRBV10-1, the J call TRBJ2-1; 8 bases are a match to TRBD2. Germline CDR1 WNHNN, CDR2 SYGVQD (reference sequence). V lost 8 bases, J lost 9 bases, and 12 bases stayed unmatched. The CDR3 spans 14 residues. CDR3 in amino acids: CASSSGRSTVEQFF. CDR3 bases: TGCGCCAGCTCGAGCGGGAGAAGTACTGTTGAGCAGTTCTTC.

This chain links TRBV4-1 with TRBJ2-7; D remains ambiguous. V was clipped by 2 bases and J by 4 bases, with 15 bases between them. The CDR3 covers 15 residues. Germline V gives CDR1 MGHRA, CDR2 YSYEKL. The CDR3 DNA reads TGCGCCAGCAGCCAAAGTCATCCCAGCGAGTACGAGCAGTACTTC. Translated, it gives CASSQSHPSEYEQYF.

The chain has TRBV18 and TRBJ1-2, with 7 bases fitting TRBD1. CDR1 KGHSH and CDR2 LQKENI come from the germline V gene. J lost 4 bases, V lost 4 bases, and 9 bases had no gene match. CDR3 size: 15 residues. DNA of the CDR3: TGTGCCAGCTCACTCGGACAGGTAGTAGCCTATGGCTACACCTTC. It specifies CASSLGQVVAYGYTF.

The rearrangement links TRBV6-5 to TRBJ1-3; tentative D call: TRBD1 (6 bases). V was clipped by 7 bases and J by 1 base, with 11 bases between them. The CDR3 loop spans 14 amino acids. CDR1 and CDR2 from the germline V gene are MNHEY and SVGAGI. As DNA, the CDR3 is TGTGCCAGCAAGGACAGCCAATCTGGAAACACCATATATTTT. As protein: CASKDSQSGNTIYF.

The CDR3 loop is CASSLSRREGREQYF. In DNA form, the CDR3 reads TGTGCCAGCAGCTTAAGTCGGCGGGAGGGCCGCGAGCAGTACTTC. The genes are TRBV7-9 and TRBJ2-7; TRBD2 matches 9 bases. From germline, CDR1 is SEHNR and CDR2 FQNEAQ (reference sequence). The CDR3 runs to 15 residues. The V gene end was trimmed by 2 bases and the J gene end by 6 bases; junction bases not matched to a gene: 8.

This clone occurred once. The CDR3 bases are TGTGCCAGCAGTACTAGCGGGACGAACACCGGGGAGCTGTTTTTT. It is translated as CASSTSGTNTGELFF. The chain uses TRBV28 and TRBJ2-2; 10 bases are a match to TRBD2. Germline V gene data show CDR1 as MDHEN and CDR2 as SYDVKM. J gave up 0 bases and V 5 bases, and 0 bases lay outside the gene matches. The CDR3 runs 15 residues.

This chain connects TRBV14 to TRBJ1-3; D possibly corresponds to TRBD1 (5 bases). In germline, CDR1 is SGHDN, CDR2 FVKESK. This CDR3 region has 15 residues. Between the trimmed V and J ends, which lost 3 bases and 4 bases, there was a span of 13 bases. In DNA, the CDR3 is TGTGCCAGCAGCCACACAGGCTTGCGCGGAAACACCATATATTTT. Translating it yields CASSHTGLRGNTIYF.

This chain connects TRBV2 to TRBJ2-1; TRBD2 matches 7 bases. The CDR3 extends over 15 amino acids. With 7 bases clipped from V and 2 bases from J, the junction kept 8 bases outside the gene matches. Germline lookup yields CDR1 SNHLY and CDR2 FYNNEI. The DNA of the CDR3 is TGTGCCAGCATTGGCGGGAGTGGGACCTACAATGAGCAGTTCTTC. This sequence encodes CASIGGSGTYNEQFF.

This clone appeared once. The CDR3 region is CAIRGHKNSPLHF. CDR3 nucleotide sequence: TGTGCCATCAGGGGACACAAGAATTCACCCCTCCACTTT. The V gene is TRBV10-3, the J gene TRBJ1-6, with D maybe TRBD1 (6 bases). Germline lookup yields CDR1 ENHRY and CDR2 SYGVKD. This CDR3 comprises 13 residues. Trimming left V 6 bases short and J 7 bases short, with 10 bases between.

V usage is TRBV4-1 and J usage is TRBJ1-5, with a possible D match to TRBD1 (6 bases). From germline, CDR1 is MGHRA and CDR2 YSYEKL. The CDR3 length is 13 residues. V lost 4 bases and J 6 bases, leaving 10 bases between the germline ends. The CDR3 DNA is TGCGCCAGCAGCCCGGACAGTTTTCAGCCCCAGCATTTT. It is translated as CASSPDSFQPQHF.

In its sample, this clone was seen once. This chain joins TRBV29-1 and TRBJ1-1; possibly TRBD1 for D (5 bases). The CDR3 consists of 12 residues. Germline loops: CDR1 SQVTM, CDR2 ANQGSEA. V was cut by 6 bases and J by 5 bases, with 13 bases left in between. The CDR3 loop is CSVQGAVTEAFF. The CDR3 DNA sequence: TGCAGCGTCCAGGGCGCAGTGACTGAAGCTTTCTTT.

This clone was observed once. The germline gene is not matched at one end of the junction; a read error may be the cause. The sample has other DNA sequences that encode this CDR3 too. The V and J genes are TRBV2 and TRBJ1-6; D perhaps matches TRBD1 (6 bases). The CDR3 totals 16 residues. Germline lookup yields CDR1 SNHLY and CDR2 FYNNEI. CDR3 in amino acids: CASSQDRASYNSPLHF. The CDR3 DNA is TGTGCCAGCAGTCAGGACAGAGCCTCCTATAATTCCCCCCTCCACTTT. The entire variable domain, with the rest obtained from reference TRBV2 and TRBJ1-6, is as follows: EPEVTQTPSHQVTQMGQEVILRCVPISNHLYFYWYRQILGQKVEFLVSFYNNEISEKSEIFDDQFSVERPDGSNFTLKIRSTKLEDSAMYFCASSQDRASYNSPLHFGNGTRLTVT.

The CDR3 nucleotides read TGCAGCGTTGAAGATCGCGGGACTAGCGGGACATGGTACAATGAGCAGTTCTTC. The encoded protein is CSVEDRGTSGTWYNEQFF. This chain uses TRBV29-1 with TRBJ2-1; 13 nucleotides match TRBD2. This CDR3 is 18 amino acids long. V shed 0 bases and J 4 bases; nucleotides not matched to a gene: 9. Per the germline V gene, CDR1 is SQVTM and CDR2 is ANQGSEA.

DNA for the CDR3: TGTGCCAGTAATCCGGGACAGGGGGCTTCTGACACTGAAGCTTTCTTT. Translated: CASNPGQGASDTEAFF. The V gene is TRBV19, the J gene TRBJ1-1; TRBD1 agrees at 12 bases. CDR1 is LNHDA and CDR2 is SQIVND in the germline V gene (reference sequence). The V segment lost 7 bases and the J segment 3 bases; nucleotides outside the gene matches: 9. The CDR3 consists of 16 residues.

This clone was counted once. Other DNA sequences within the sample encode an identical CDR3. The chain couples TRBV9 to TRBJ1-2, with 10 bases aligning to TRBD1. With V trimmed by 4 bases and J by 4 bases, 4 bases remained unmatched. The germline V gene has CDR1 SGDLS and CDR2 YYNGEE. CDR3 length: 14 residues. CDR3 protein: CASSPGQGSYGYTF. CDR3 nucleotide sequence: TGTGCCAGCAGCCCGGGACAGGGGAGCTATGGCTACACCTTC.